The rows below give T cell receptor beta chains drawn from one sample of a study of Ad26.COV2.S vaccination and SARS-CoV-2 variants. TCRdb keeps only in-frame clones here, not all; method: immunoSEQ multiplex PCR. Of 85,000 to 120,000 clones in the sample, around 82% were seen once. Sequenced material: peripheral blood, taken after recovery from COVID-19. All receptors come from a human donor who had recovered from COVID-19. Both conserved end residues are part of each CDR3. The order of the fields is D gene, V gene, J gene, clone size, CDR3 protein, CDR3 DNA. The D gene is left open where the match is weak. Where a row states a size, it is once, few, many or the class of an expanded clone; other rows omit it.

D gene: TRBD1; V gene: TRBV5-5; J gene: TRBJ2-3; clone size: .; CDR3 protein: CASTQTPGQYRDTQYF; CDR3 DNA: TGTGCCAGCACCCAGACCCCGGGACAGTACAGGGATACGCAGTATTTT
D gene: TRBD2; V gene: TRBV4-1; J gene: TRBJ2-3; clone size: .; CDR3 protein: CASSRAPSGGAVDTQYF; CDR3 DNA: TGCGCCAGCAGCCGAGCTCCCAGCGGGGGGGCGGTAGATACGCAGTATTTT
D gene: .; V gene: TRBV10-3; J gene: TRBJ2-2; clone size: .; CDR3 protein: CAIRRNTGELFF; CDR3 DNA: TGTGCCATCAGGAGGAACACCGGGGAGCTGTTTTTT
D gene: .; V gene: TRBV9; J gene: TRBJ2-6; clone size: .; CDR3 protein: CASSVTDSGANVLTF; CDR3 DNA: TGTGCCAGCAGCGTAACCGACTCTGGGGCCAACGTCCTGACTTTC
D gene: .; V gene: TRBV18; J gene: TRBJ2-1; clone size: .; CDR3 protein: CASSPDPGTLSYNEQFF; CDR3 DNA: TGTGCCAGCTCACCGGACCCTGGGACGCTCTCCTACAATGAGCAGTTCTTC
D gene: .; V gene: TRBV7-9; J gene: TRBJ1-5; clone size: .; CDR3 protein: CASSLGGSWPQHF; CDR3 DNA: TGTGCCAGCAGCTTAGGAGGCTCTTGGCCCCAGCATTTT
D gene: TRBD1; V gene: TRBV28; J gene: TRBJ2-5; clone size: .; CDR3 protein: CASRDRGQETQYF; CDR3 DNA: TGTGCCAGCAGAGACAGGGGACAAGAGACCCAGTACTTC
D gene: .; V gene: TRBV12-2; J gene: TRBJ2-7; clone size: .; CDR3 protein: CASRHKLRGCEQYF; CDR3 DNA: TGTGCAAGTCGCCATAAACTCCGGGGTTGCGAGCAGTACTTC
D gene: TRBD2; V gene: TRBV6-2/TRBV6-3; J gene: TRBJ2-3; clone size: .; CDR3 protein: CASSYSLAGEDTQYF; CDR3 DNA: TGTGCCAGCAGTTACTCTCTAGCGGGGGAAGATACGCAGTATTTT
D gene: .; V gene: TRBV2; J gene: TRBJ2-1; clone size: few; CDR3 protein: CASSDPGEVQNEQFF; CDR3 DNA: TGTGCCAGCAGTGACCCGGGGGAGGTACAAAATGAGCAGTTCTTC
D gene: .; V gene: TRBV7-6; J gene: TRBJ2-3; clone size: .; CDR3 protein: CASSLLPPGGASTDTQYF; CDR3 DNA: TGTGCCAGCAGCTTACTCCCGCCGGGCGGGGCTAGCACAGATACGCAGTATTTT
D gene: .; V gene: TRBV5-6; J gene: TRBJ1-4; clone size: .; CDR3 protein: CASSLVTQAGEKLFF; CDR3 DNA: TGTGCCAGCAGCTTGGTGACTCAAGCGGGCGAAAAACTGTTTTTT
D gene: .; V gene: TRBV4-2; J gene: TRBJ2-7; clone size: .; CDR3 protein: CASSPAAGPYEQYF; CDR3 DNA: TGTGCCAGCAGCCCCGCGGCAGGGCCCTACGAGCAGTACTTC
D gene: .; V gene: TRBV5-1; J gene: TRBJ2-1; clone size: .; CDR3 protein: CASSILGDEQFF; CDR3 DNA: TGCGCCAGCAGCATCCTCGGGGATGAGCAGTTCTTC
D gene: .; V gene: TRBV7-2; J gene: TRBJ1-3; clone size: few; CDR3 protein: CASSPRGPRFAGNTIYF; CDR3 DNA: TGTGCCAGCAGCCCCCGGGGACCGAGGTTCGCTGGAAACACCATATATTTT
D gene: .; V gene: TRBV19; J gene: TRBJ2-2; clone size: .; CDR3 protein: CASSINRWSTGELFF; CDR3 DNA: TGTGCCAGTAGTATCAACCGATGGAGTACCGGGGAGCTGTTTTTT
D gene: .; V gene: TRBV28; J gene: TRBJ2-7; clone size: .; CDR3 protein: CASSLGYEQYF; CDR3 DNA: TGTGCCAGCAGTTTGGGCTACGAGCAGTACTTC
D gene: TRBD1; V gene: TRBV5-4; J gene: TRBJ2-3; clone size: .; CDR3 protein: CASSKQGIDTQYF; CDR3 DNA: TGTGCCAGCAGTAAACAGGGGATAGATACGCAGTATTTT
D gene: .; V gene: TRBV5-1; J gene: TRBJ2-7; clone size: .; CDR3 protein: CASSSSGVRPEQYF; CDR3 DNA: TGCGCCAGCAGCTCCTCAGGGGTCCGGCCCGAGCAGTACTTC
D gene: .; V gene: TRBV6-2/TRBV6-3; J gene: TRBJ2-1; clone size: .; CDR3 protein: CASSYGGIREEQFF; CDR3 DNA: TGTGCCAGCAGTTATGGCGGAATAAGGGAGGAGCAGTTCTTC
D gene: TRBD1; V gene: TRBV24-1; J gene: TRBJ1-2; clone size: .; CDR3 protein: CATSDEGTGDGYTF; CDR3 DNA: TGTGCCACCAGTGATGAAGGAACAGGGGATGGCTACACCTTC
D gene: TRBD1; V gene: TRBV7-9; J gene: TRBJ1-1; clone size: .; CDR3 protein: CASSLGTGWAEAFF; CDR3 DNA: TGTGCCAGCAGCTTAGGGACAGGTTGGGCTGAAGCTTTCTTT
D gene: TRBD1; V gene: TRBV9; J gene: TRBJ1-4; clone size: .; CDR3 protein: CASSGRQGDKLFF; CDR3 DNA: TGTGCCAGCAGCGGAAGACAGGGAGATAAACTGTTTTTT